This entry concerns a single TCR beta chain. TCRdb keeps only in-frame clones here, not all; method: immunoSEQ multiplex PCR. This sample yields roughly 100,000 clones, of which about nine tenths are seen a single time; 16% belongs to the top ten. The CDR3 length is 16 residues. Trimming took 3 bases from V and 4 from J; bases not matched to a gene: 10. Germline values: CDR1 MNHNS, CDR2 SASEGT. This specimen belongs to a study of T cell responses to AZD1222 COVID-19 vaccine. The chain has TRBV6-1 and TRBJ2-5; 8 nucleotides match TRBD1. The material was peripheral blood, obtained 28 days after the second AZD1222 dose. The TCR was taken from an adult who received the AZD1222 COVID-19 vaccine. The CDR3 sequence is CASSDTAGRGRETQYF. The CDR3, as DNA: TGTGCCAGCAGTGACACCGCGGGCAGGGGGCGAGAGACCCAGTACTTC.